Sequencing of this TCR beta chain was carried out in a study of control samples from healthy donors and cancer patients. The trim removed 4 bases at V and 10 bases at J, leaving 19 bases unmatched. This CDR3 has 19 residues. Germline V gene sequence: CDR1 LNHDA, CDR2 SQIVND (reference sequence). Sequencing used immunoSEQ multiplex PCR; TCRdb keeps in-frame clones, though not all of them. This table has 50,000 or so clones, around 95% appearing once. V gene TRBV19 combines with J gene TRBJ1-6, with 10 nucleotides matching TRBD1. The receptor was isolated from a woman under 30 in good health. Sequenced input: blood. The DNA for the CDR3 is TGTGCCAGTAGTAGACCGACAGGGGGCATAGGCCCGGGGGCCTCACCCCTCCACTTT. Its protein is CASSRPTGGIGPGASPLHF. The entire variable domain, with the rest obtained from reference TRBV19 and TRBJ1-6, is as follows: DGGITQSPKYLFRKEGQNVTLSCEQNLNHDAMYWYRQDPGQGLRLIYYSQIVNDFQKGDIAEGYSVSREKKESFPLTVTSAQKNPTAFYLCASSRPTGGIGPGASPLHFGNGTRLTVT.